The 20 T cell receptor beta chains given below trace back to one sample, sequenced in a study of T-cell reconstitution after alpha-beta-depleted transplantation in children. Researchers prepared the TCRbeta library using unique molecular identifiers, the study reports. TCRdb redid the calling of the PCR reads with MiXCR, one entry per CDR3 protein. Of under 85,000 distinct CDR3 sequences in the sample, about a sixth were seen once. The specimen was PBMCs, mostly from graft donor cells, collected 360 days after TCRalphabeta/CD19-depleted stem cell transplant. These receptors originate from a male patient aged 2-10 years who had a stem cell transplant for acute lymphoblastic leukemia, so the T cells may come from the graft donor.

This clonotype was counted many times. The rearrangement links TRBV10-3 to TRBJ2-1; 9 bases match TRBD2. V was pared by 2 bases and J by 2 bases, with 1 base of the junction left unmatched. The germline V gene has CDR1 ENHRY and CDR2 SYGVKD. This CDR3 is 15 amino acids long. The CDR3 loop reads CAISERTSAYNEQFF. The CDR3 DNA follows: TGTGCCATCAGTGAGCGGACTAGCGCCTACAATGAGCAGTTCTTC.

The rearrangement joins TRBV7-9 to TRBJ2-2; 9 bases fit TRBD2. V lost 6 bases, J lost 5 bases, and 7 bases stayed unmatched. Germline CDR1 reads SEHNR; CDR2 reads FQNEAQ (reference sequence). The CDR3 has 15 amino acids. The CDR3 loop reads CASSSGTSFTGELFF. As DNA, the CDR3 is TGTGCCAGCAGTTCCGGGACTAGCTTTACCGGGGAGCTGTTTTTT.

The chain combines TRBV11-2 with TRBJ2-5; D call uncertain. Germline values: CDR1 SGHAT, CDR2 FQNNGV. V lost 1 base and J lost 5, with 14 bases in between. CDR3 size: 15 residues. CDR3 residues: CASSLVGWRGETQYF. In nucleotides, the CDR3 is TGTGCCAGCAGCTTAGTCGGTTGGCGTGGCGAGACCCAGTACTTC.

This clonotype was counted only a few times. The chain uses TRBV12-3 or TRBV12-4 and TRBJ2-1; a weak D match, TRBD1 (6 bases). CDR3 length: 16 residues. The V end was cut by 6 bases, the J end by 7 bases, with 22 bases between. CDR3 sequence reads: CASSFQPGHQGNEQFF. The CDR3 DNA reads TGTGCCAGCAGCTTCCAACCGGGACACCAAGGGAATGAGCAGTTCTTC.

In this sample, this clonotype turned up many times. The chain uses TRBV5-1 and TRBJ2-5; 10 bases match TRBD2. Germline values: CDR1 SGHRS, CDR2 YFSETQ. The CDR3 spans 16 residues. V lost 3 bases to trimming and J lost 6 bases; unmatched junction nucleotides: 11. The CDR3 is CASSYAWTSGEKTQYF. CDR3 DNA sequence: TGCGCCAGCAGCTACGCATGGACTAGCGGAGAGAAGACCCAGTACTTC.

This clonotype was counted many times. This chain connects TRBV12-3 or TRBV12-4 to TRBJ2-7, with 7 bases fitting TRBD2. The CDR3 is made up of 14 amino acids. Unmatched junction bases numbered 5, after V lost 2 bases and J lost 4 bases. CDR3 region: CASSLKGGSYEQYF. In DNA, the CDR3 is TGTGCCAGCAGTTTAAAAGGCGGGAGTTACGAGCAGTACTTC.

This clonotype occurred a few times. The V and J genes are TRBV7-9 and TRBJ2-1, with D possibly being TRBD2 (5 bases). The CDR3 length is 15 residues. Germline loops: CDR1 SEHNR, CDR2 FQNEAQ (reference sequence). The V end was cut by 5 bases, the J end by 2 bases, with 13 bases between. The CDR3 sequence: CASSSRERPYNEQFF. The CDR3 bases are TGTGCCAGCAGCAGTCGTGAGCGGCCCTACAATGAGCAGTTCTTC.

This clonotype was found a few times. The V and J genes are TRBV28 and TRBJ2-1; possibly TRBD2 for D (5 bases). Germline values: CDR1 MDHEN, CDR2 SYDVKM. This CDR3 is 18 amino acids long. Trimming shortened V by 1 base and J by 2 bases, and 18 bases separated the two germline ends. DNA of the CDR3: TGTGCCAGCAGTTTATTTGGGTTGCATCGGGGAACCTACAATGAGCAGTTCTTC. Translation gives CASSLFGLHRGTYNEQFF. The whole variable domain, filled in from reference TRBV28 and TRBJ2-1, reads DVKVTQSSRYLVKRTGEKVFLECVQDMDHENMFWYRQDPGLGLRLIYFSYDVKMKEKGDIPEGYSVSREKKERFSLILESASTNQTSMYLCASSLFGLHRGTYNEQFFGPGTRLTVL.

The chain has TRBV6-1 and TRBJ2-3; weak D call: TRBD1 (6 bases). The CDR3 extends over 13 amino acids. Per the germline V gene, CDR1 is MNHNS and CDR2 is SASEGT. The ends were cut back, 5 bases at V and 9 bases at J, with 15 bases in the middle. CDR3 coding DNA: TGTGCCAGCAGTCCTGGACAGCGTAGGACGCAGTATTTT. It encodes CASSPGQRRTQYF.

In this sample, this clonotype turned up many times. CDR3 bases: TGTGCCATCAAACAGGCCGCTAACTATGGCTACACCTTC. Translated, it gives CAIKQAANYGYTF. V and J are TRBV10-3 and TRBJ1-2, with D perhaps matching TRBD1 (5 bases). The CDR3 contains 13 residues. Trimming took 7 bases from V and 0 from J, leaving 9 bases between them. Germline V lookup: CDR1 ENHRY, CDR2 SYGVKD.

By share, this clonotype counts as medium-sized. This chain links TRBV4-2 with TRBJ2-2; 7 nucleotides match TRBD2. CDR1 and CDR2 (germline): LGHNA, YNFKEQ. This CDR3 spans 18 amino acids. V trimming: 0 bases; J trimming: 1 base; junction bases outside the gene matches: 8. CDR3 coding DNA: TGTGCCAGCAGCCAAGACTTGGCCAGCGGGATGAACACCGGGGAGCTGTTTTTT. Its translation: CASSQDLASGMNTGELFF.

V and J are TRBV5-5 and TRBJ2-1, with 11 bases identical to TRBD2. V gave up 2 bases and J gave up 3 bases; unmatched junction bases: 10. Germline V gene lookup returns CDR1 SGHKS and CDR2 YYEKEE (reference sequence). The CDR3 loop spans 18 amino acids. The CDR3 DNA reads as TGTGCCAGCAGCTTCCGCTCCGATAGCGGGAGGGACTACAATGAGCAGTTCTTC. It yields the protein CASSFRSDSGRDYNEQFF.

In its sample, this clonotype was seen a few times. This chain connects TRBV5-1 to TRBJ1-2, with D perhaps TRBD1 (6 bases). The V gene's germline CDR1 is SGHRS and CDR2 YFSETQ. This CDR3 has 13 residues. V was pared by 7 bases and J by 3 bases, with 13 bases between. The CDR3 sequence is CASAQTGHYGYTF. CDR3 sequence (DNA): TGCGCCAGCGCCCAGACAGGACACTATGGCTACACCTTC. Filled out from reference TRBV5-1 and TRBJ1-2, the complete variable domain reads KAGVTQTPRYLIKTRGQQVTLSCSPISGHRSVSWYQQTPGQGLQFLFEYFSETQRNKGNFPGRFSGRQFSNSRSEMNVSTLELGDSALYLCASAQTGHYGYTFGSGTRLTVV.

This clonotype was observed at least ten times. The chain is built from TRBV4-1 and TRBJ1-4; possible D gene TRBD1, 5 bases. This CDR3 is built from 15 residues. The V end lost 0 bases, the J end lost 8 bases, and 13 bases lay between the germline ends. The germline V gene encodes CDR1 MGHRA and CDR2 YSYEKL. The CDR3 region is CASSQDSRGWEKLFF. DNA of the CDR3: TGCGCCAGCAGCCAAGATTCAAGGGGATGGGAAAAACTGTTTTTT.

This clonotype came up many times. The chain carries TRBV12-3 or TRBV12-4 and TRBJ2-5; 10 positions match TRBD2. Unmatched junction bases numbered 7, after V lost 5 bases and J lost 4 bases. The CDR3 has 15 amino acids. Here the CDR3 reads CASSDSGRRVETQYF. The CDR3 bases are TGTGCCAGCAGTGATAGCGGGAGGAGGGTAGAGACCCAGTACTTC.

The chain couples TRBV5-1 to TRBJ2-7; D ambiguous. V was cut by 4 bases and J by 3 bases, with 11 bases left in between. From germline, CDR1 is SGHRS and CDR2 YFSETQ. This CDR3 comprises 13 residues. CDR3 in amino acids: CASSEKLGYEQYF. In DNA form, the CDR3 reads TGCGCCAGCAGCGAGAAGCTGGGCTACGAGCAGTACTTC. The variable domain in full, with the rest retrieved from reference TRBV5-1 and TRBJ2-7, is KAGVTQTPRYLIKTRGQQVTLSCSPISGHRSVSWYQQTPGQGLQFLFEYFSETQRNKGNFPGRFSGRQFSNSRSEMNVSTLELGDSALYLCASSEKLGYEQYFGPGTRLTVT.

In this sample, this clonotype turned up many times. The gene calls are TRBV2 and TRBJ2-7; 7 nucleotides align to TRBD2. There are 15 residues in the CDR3. Trimming removed 0 bases from V and 5 bases from J; junction bases left unmatched: 7. CDR1 and CDR2 from the germline V gene are SNHLY and FYNNEI. Here the CDR3 DNA reads TGTGCCAGCAGTGAAGCCGGATGGGGGGGAGACGAGCAGTACTTC. Its translation is CASSEAGWGGDEQYF.

The CDR3 bases are TGTGCCAGCAGTTTTAGGGGGCCTGGCGAGCAGTACTTC. Translating gives CASSFRGPGEQYF. This chain joins TRBV27 and TRBJ2-7, with 7 positions matching TRBD1. The CDR3 is 13 amino acids. The V gene end was trimmed by 3 bases and the J gene end by 6 bases; junction bases not matched to a gene: 5. The germline V gene encodes CDR1 MNHEY and CDR2 SMNVEV (reference sequence).

This chain joins TRBV11-2 and TRBJ2-1; 7 positions agree with TRBD1. V lost 2 bases and J lost 1; bases outside the gene matches: 5. This CDR3 contains 16 residues. CDR1 and CDR2 from the germline V gene are SGHAT and FQNNGV. The DNA of the CDR3 is TGTGCCAGCAGCTTACTGACAGGGCCTTCCTACAATGAGCAGTTCTTC. Translated, it gives CASSLLTGPSYNEQFF.

The sample holds a few counts of this clonotype. This chain joins TRBV24-1 and TRBJ2-1; 7 bases align to TRBD2. Germline assignment: CDR1 KGHDR and CDR2 SFDVKD. The CDR3 totals 18 residues. The V gene end was trimmed by 4 bases and the J gene end by 0 bases; junction bases not matched to a gene: 11. CDR3 nucleotide sequence: TGTGCCACCAGTGACCCCCTAGGGACTAAGAGCTCCTACAATGAGCAGTTCTTC. Translating gives CATSDPLGTKSSYNEQFF.